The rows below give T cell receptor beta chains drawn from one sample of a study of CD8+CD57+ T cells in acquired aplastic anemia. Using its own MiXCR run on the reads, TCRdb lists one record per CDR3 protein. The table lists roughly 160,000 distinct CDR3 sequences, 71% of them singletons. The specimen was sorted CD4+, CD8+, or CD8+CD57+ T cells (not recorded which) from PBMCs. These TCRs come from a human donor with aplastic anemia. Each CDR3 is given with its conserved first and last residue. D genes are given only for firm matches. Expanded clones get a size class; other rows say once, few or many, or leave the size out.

CASSQRAGGDSPLHF | TGTGCCAGCAGCCAGAGGGCGGGTGGCGATTCACCCCTCCACTTT | NA | NA | TRBJ1-6 | TRBV9
CASSLVNTEAFF | TGTGCCAGCAGCTTAGTGAACACTGAAGCTTTCTTT | NA | NA | TRBJ1-1 | TRBV7-9
CASSQEQDRGGDTQYF | TGCGCCAGCAGCCAAGAGCAGGACAGGGGAGGAGATACGCAGTATTTT | NA | TRBD1 | TRBJ2-3 | TRBV4-1
CASSEGTGLFGKLFF | TGTGCCAGCAGTGAAGGTACGGGCCTCTTCGGAAAACTGTTTTTT | many | NA | TRBJ1-4 | TRBV6-1
CASTKTSSNQPQHF | TGTGCCAGCACGAAGACAAGTAGCAATCAGCCCCAGCATTTT | NA | NA | TRBJ1-5 | TRBV12-3/TRBV12-4
CASSGRRETQYF | TGTGCCAGCAGCGGGAGACGAGAGACCCAGTACTTC | NA | NA | TRBJ2-5 | TRBV7-8
CASRWGGGELFF | TGTGCCAGCAGATGGGGAGGAGGGGAGCTGTTTTTT | few | NA | TRBJ2-2 | TRBV5-6
CASSGRGLATDEQYF | TGCGCCAGCAGCGGGCGGGGACTAGCGACAGACGAGCAGTACTTC | NA | TRBD2 | TRBJ2-7 | TRBV5-1
CSASQGGYEQYF | TGCAGTGCTAGTCAGGGGGGCTACGAGCAGTACTTC | NA | NA | TRBJ2-7 | TRBV20-1
CASSLDSSNQPQHF | TGTGCCAGCAGCTTAGACAGTAGCAATCAGCCCCAGCATTTT | once | NA | TRBJ1-5 | TRBV2
CASSFFLPEQYF | TGTGCCAGCAGCTTCTTTCTCCCTGAGCAGTACTTC | NA | NA | TRBJ2-5 | TRBV7-8
CASSQDRAPSPLHF | TGTGCCAGCAGCCAAGATAGGGCGCCCTCACCCCTCCACTTT | NA | NA | TRBJ1-6 | TRBV4-2
CASSLASDPNYGYTF | TGTGCCAGCAGCTTAGCATCTGACCCTAACTATGGCTACACCTTC | NA | NA | TRBJ1-2 | TRBV9
CASSAAQPNSPLHF | TGTGCCAGCAGTGCAGCCCAGCCTAATTCACCCCTCCACTTT | many | NA | TRBJ1-6 | TRBV25-1
CASSFAGYNEQFF | TGTGCCAGCAGTTTCGCGGGGTACAATGAGCAGTTCTTC | NA | NA | TRBJ2-1 | TRBV12-3/TRBV12-4
CASSAGQGSPQHF | TGTGCCAGTAGTGCGGGACAGGGATCGCCCCAGCATTTT | NA | TRBD1 | TRBJ1-5 | TRBV19
CASSSGAWNQPQHF | TGTGCCAGCAGCTCGGGGGCCTGGAATCAGCCCCAGCATTTT | many | NA | TRBJ1-5 | TRBV7-9
CASSLTGGFADTQYF | TGTGCCAGCAGCTTGACAGGGGGCTTCGCAGATACGCAGTATTTT | NA | TRBD1 | TRBJ2-3 | TRBV7-6
CASSPAQGMGEKLFF | TGTGCCAGCAGCCCCGCCCAGGGTATGGGGGAAAAACTGTTTTTT | NA | NA | TRBJ1-4 | TRBV7-6
CASSPKEGSGPYEQYF | TGTGCCAGCAGCCCTAAGGAGGGATCAGGACCCTACGAGCAGTACTTC | many | NA | TRBJ2-7 | TRBV6-1
CSASGKGPSGEKLFF | TGCAGTGCTAGCGGGAAGGGGCCGTCTGGCGAAAAACTGTTTTTT | NA | NA | TRBJ1-4 | TRBV20-1
CASSEKTDYSTDTQYF | TGTGCCAGCAGTGAAAAGACTGACTACAGCACAGATACGCAGTATTTT | NA | NA | TRBJ2-3 | TRBV10-2
CSAPLRAGPEAFF | TGCAGTGCTCCGCTCCGCGCAGGGCCTGAAGCTTTCTTT | NA | NA | TRBJ1-1 | TRBV20-1
CASSREGGNTIYF | TGCGCCAGCAGCAGGGAGGGAGGAAACACCATATATTTT | few | NA | TRBJ1-3 | TRBV5-1
CASSLTLPGQAGYEQYF | TGTGCCAGCAGCTTAACCCTCCCGGGACAGGCGGGCTACGAGCAGTACTTC | NA | TRBD1 | TRBJ2-7 | TRBV7-6
CASSPDSVRGQPQHF | TGTGCCAGCAGTCCAGACAGTGTGAGGGGGCAGCCCCAGCATTTT | NA | NA | TRBJ1-5 | TRBV2
CATPGTGGNTIYF | TGTGCCACTCCGGGGACCGGAGGAAACACCATATATTTT | NA | NA | TRBJ1-3 | TRBV24-1
CASSFKSSGNTIYF | TGTGCCAGCAGCTTCAAGAGCTCTGGAAACACCATATATTTT | NA | NA | TRBJ1-3 | TRBV7-9
CASSGERAYGYTF | TGTGCCAGCAGTGGGGAACGTGCTTATGGCTACACCTTC | once | NA | TRBJ1-2 | TRBV2
CASSADGGEGHNSPLHF | TGTGCCAGCAGTGCAGATGGGGGGGAGGGCCATAATTCACCCCTCCACTTT | NA | NA | TRBJ1-6 | TRBV25-1
CASSYGLSSYNEQFF | TGTGCCAGCAGTTACGGGCTGAGCTCCTACAATGAGCAGTTCTTC | NA | NA | TRBJ2-1 | TRBV6-6
CATSDWAGNSYNEQFF | TGTGCCACCAGTGATTGGGCAGGGAATTCCTACAATGAGCAGTTCTTC | NA | NA | TRBJ2-1 | TRBV24-1
CASREDRETQYF | TGCGCCAGCAGAGAAGATAGAGAGACCCAGTACTTC | NA | NA | TRBJ2-5 | TRBV5-1
CAISESMTGTGDGYTF | TGTGCCATCAGTGAGTCGATGACTGGGACAGGGGATGGCTACACCTTC | NA | TRBD1 | TRBJ1-2 | TRBV10-3
CASSLDWTAQETQYF | TGTGCCAGCAGCTTAGATTGGACAGCACAAGAGACCCAGTACTTC | few | NA | TRBJ2-5 | TRBV7-9
CSVAREGGYEQYF | TGCAGCGTTGCGCGGGAGGGCGGCTACGAGCAGTACTTC | few | TRBD2 | TRBJ2-7 | TRBV29-1
CASSQIAFHRGGGVQTEAFF | TGTGCCAGCAGCCAAATCGCCTTTCACAGGGGAGGGGGCGTTCAAACTGAAGCTTTCTTT | NA | TRBD1 | TRBJ1-1 | TRBV7-8
CASRSYARDNEQFF | TGTGCCAGTAGATCCTACGCCAGGGACAATGAGCAGTTCTTC | once | NA | TRBJ2-1 | TRBV25-1
CASSLGPSGAYF | TGTGCCAGCAGTTTGGGACCAAGCGGAGCGTACTTC | NA | NA | TRBJ2-7 | TRBV12-3/TRBV12-4
CASSERGLGTDTQYF | TGTGCCAGCAGTGAGAGGGGACTGGGCACAGATACGCAGTATTTT | NA | NA | TRBJ2-3 | TRBV2
CASSPPQGAGEQYF | TGTGCCAGCAGCCCACCACAGGGGGCGGGGGAGCAGTACTTC | NA | TRBD1 | TRBJ2-7 | TRBV7-8
CASSKGTSGARDTQYF | TGTGCCAGCAGCAAAGGGACTAGCGGGGCCCGAGATACGCAGTATTTT | few | TRBD2 | TRBJ2-3 | TRBV7-2
CASSKGQEGGEQFF | TGTGCCAGCAGCAAAGGACAGGAAGGTGGTGAGCAGTTCTTC | NA | TRBD1 | TRBJ2-1 | TRBV11-2
CASRASGGSQETQYF | TGTGCCAGCAGGGCTAGCGGGGGGTCTCAAGAGACCCAGTACTTC | NA | TRBD2 | TRBJ2-5 | TRBV7-8
CSAPGGQETQYF | TGCAGCGCCCCCGGGGGGCAAGAGACCCAGTACTTC | few | TRBD2 | TRBJ2-5 | TRBV20-1
CSAHRTSGGWEQFF | TGCAGTGCTCACCGGACTAGCGGGGGTTGGGAGCAGTTCTTC | NA | TRBD2 | TRBJ2-1 | TRBV20-1
CASSLGLADNYEQYF | TGCGCCAGCAGCTTAGGACTAGCGGACAACTACGAGCAGTACTTC | few | TRBD2 | TRBJ2-7 | TRBV5-1
CASSSRAYGYTF | TGTGCCAGCAGCTCGCGGGCCTATGGCTACACCTTC | few | NA | TRBJ1-2 | TRBV9
CATSRDTETQYF | TGTGCCACCAGCAGAGATACAGAGACCCAGTACTTC | NA | NA | TRBJ2-5 | TRBV15
CAISESVYLYEQYF | TGTGCCATCAGTGAGTCCGTATATCTCTACGAGCAGTACTTC | NA | NA | TRBJ2-7 | TRBV10-3
CASRTAGAYEQYF | TGTGCCAGCAGGACGGCAGGGGCCTACGAGCAGTACTTC | NA | NA | TRBJ2-7 | TRBV2
CSARGQGGNTIYF | TGCAGTGCTAGGGGACAGGGTGGAAACACCATATATTTT | NA | TRBD1 | TRBJ1-3 | TRBV20-1
CSAYTLPPGEAFF | TGCAGTGCTTATACTCTACCCCCAGGGGAAGCTTTCTTT | NA | NA | TRBJ1-1 | TRBV20-1
CSASRARGGRETQYF | TGCAGTGCTAGTCGTGCGCGGGGGGGCCGGGAGACCCAGTACTTC | NA | TRBD2 | TRBJ2-5 | TRBV20-1
CASSKDRVGNQPQHF | TGTGCCAGCAGCAAAGACAGGGTGGGCAATCAGCCCCAGCATTTT | NA | TRBD1 | TRBJ1-5 | TRBV7-9
CAISVALNEQFF | TGTGCCATCAGTGTTGCGTTAAATGAGCAGTTCTTC | NA | NA | TRBJ2-1 | TRBV10-3
CASSLGDRSGANVLTF | TGTGCCAGCAGTTTAGGGGATCGCTCTGGGGCCAACGTCCTGACTTTC | NA | NA | TRBJ2-6 | TRBV9
CASSLGTADTGELFF | TGTGCCAGCAGCTTAGGGACAGCCGACACCGGGGAGCTGTTTTTT | NA | NA | TRBJ2-2 | TRBV7-6
CSASGLAGNEQFF | TGCAGCGCCTCGGGACTAGCGGGCAATGAGCAGTTCTTC | NA | TRBD2 | TRBJ2-1 | TRBV29-1